This TCR beta chain was observed in a study of blood T cell repertoires in COVID-19. Whole-study context: Both acute and convalescent COVID-19 samples were obtained from the United States, Italy and Spain. PBMCs, B-cell-depleted T cells, or T cells provided the cDNA or gDNA that made up the material.

The ends were cut back, 6 bases at V and 6 bases at J, with 11 bases in the middle. The CDR3 spans 12 residues. The germline V gene encodes CDR1 MNHNY and CDR2 SVGAGI (reference sequence). This clone was found once. As originally analysed: Amplification with reference gene primers provided the estimates of nucleated cell counts. Libraries were prepared by immunoSEQ multiplex PCR; TCRdb keeps only in-frame clonotypes and omits some of them. D and trimming come from the DNA, and the V and J calls and clone size come from that table. In the table there are roughly 150,000 clones, over 80% of which are singletons. Those enrolled in Seattle joined during active infection and were followed longitudinally afterward.

The chain couples TRBV6-6 to TRBJ1-1; D is undetermined. This TCR derives from a woman aged 80 or older with COVID-19, enrolled during active disease. Sample: peripheral blood. CDR3 DNA: TGTGCCAGCAGGTATATGAGGGCTGAAGCTTTCTTT. This gives the protein CASRYMRAEAFF.